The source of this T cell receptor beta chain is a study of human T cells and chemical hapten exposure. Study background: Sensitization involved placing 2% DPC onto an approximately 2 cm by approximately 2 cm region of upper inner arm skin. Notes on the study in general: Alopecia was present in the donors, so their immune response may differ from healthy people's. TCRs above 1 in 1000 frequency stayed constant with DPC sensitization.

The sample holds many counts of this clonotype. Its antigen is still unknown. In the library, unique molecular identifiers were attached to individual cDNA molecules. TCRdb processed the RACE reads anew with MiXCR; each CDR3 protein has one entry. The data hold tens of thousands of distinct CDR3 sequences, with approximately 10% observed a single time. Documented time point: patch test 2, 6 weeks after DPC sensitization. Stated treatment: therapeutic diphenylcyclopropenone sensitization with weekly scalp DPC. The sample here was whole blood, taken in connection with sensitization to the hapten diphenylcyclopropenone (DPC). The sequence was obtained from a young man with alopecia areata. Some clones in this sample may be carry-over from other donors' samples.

The CDR3 sequence is CASSGISPAQPQHF. CDR3 DNA sequence: TGTGCCAGTAGCGGGATAAGTCCAGCCCAGCCCCAGCATTTT. This chain links TRBV19 with TRBJ1-5; the D is unclear. The germline V gene has CDR1 LNHDA and CDR2 SQIVND (reference sequence). CDR3 size: 14 residues. V shed 6 bases and J shed 7 bases, with 16 bases lying between them.